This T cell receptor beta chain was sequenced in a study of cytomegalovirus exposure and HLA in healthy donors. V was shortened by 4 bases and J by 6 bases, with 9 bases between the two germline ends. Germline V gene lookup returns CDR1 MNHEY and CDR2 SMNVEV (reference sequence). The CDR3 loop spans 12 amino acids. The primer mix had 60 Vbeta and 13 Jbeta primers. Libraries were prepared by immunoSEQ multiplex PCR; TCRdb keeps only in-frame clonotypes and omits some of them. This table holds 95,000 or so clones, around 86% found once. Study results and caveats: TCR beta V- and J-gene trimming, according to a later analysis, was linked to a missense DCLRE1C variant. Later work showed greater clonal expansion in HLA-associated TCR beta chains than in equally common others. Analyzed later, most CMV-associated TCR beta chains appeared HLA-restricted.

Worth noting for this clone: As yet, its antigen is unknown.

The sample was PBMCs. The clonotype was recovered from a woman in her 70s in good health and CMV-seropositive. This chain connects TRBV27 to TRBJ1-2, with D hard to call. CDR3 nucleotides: TGTGCCAGCAGTTCGAGAGCGGATGGCTACACCTTC. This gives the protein CASSSRADGYTF.